Listed below are T cell receptor beta chains from one sample, sequenced in a study of CD8 T cells in Susac syndrome. TCRdb re-called the immunoSEQ multiplex PCR reads through MiXCR, storing one row per CDR3 protein. The sample has about 400,000 distinct CDR3 sequences; approximately 85% are singletons. The sequencing input was CD8+ T cells from PBMCs. The receptor set was obtained from a human donor with multiple sclerosis. Each CDR3 is given with its conserved first and last residue. D genes are given only for firm matches. Part of the rows lack a size; the others show once, few, many or a class for expanded clones.

TRBJ2-3 TRBD1 once TRBV6-5 TGTGCCAGCAGTCGGCCGGGACAGGGGGCAGATACGCAGTATTTT CASSRPGQGADTQYF
TRBJ2-5 . . TRBV5-1 TGCGCCAGCGGCTTCCAGGAGACCCAGTACTTC CASGFQETQYF
TRBJ2-2 . . TRBV11-2 TGTGCCAGCAGCTTAGATAGCGAGCCCAACACCGGGGAGCTGTTTTTT CASSLDSEPNTGELFF
TRBJ2-7 . . TRBV7-9 TGTGCCAGCAGCTTAAGACGGTCTCTTACCTACGAGCAGTACTTC CASSLRRSLTYEQYF
TRBJ2-1 . . TRBV29-1 TGCAGCGTTATTGGAGAGGCGGGGTTATACAATGAGCAGTTCTTC CSVIGEAGLYNEQFF
TRBJ1-5 . . TRBV28 TGTGCCAGCAGTTTATCCGCCTATCAGCCCCAGCATTTT CASSLSAYQPQHF
TRBJ2-4 . . TRBV27 TGTGCCAGCAGTTTAGGGTGGGGTGCCCAGGTGTACTTC CASSLGWGAQVYF
TRBJ1-4 . once TRBV27 TGTGCCAGCAGACCGGGAGCAACTAATGAAAAACTGTTTTTT CASRPGATNEKLFF
TRBJ2-7 TRBD1 . TRBV28 TGTGCCAGCAGGCCTCGGGACAGGGGAACCTACGAGCAGTACTTC CASRPRDRGTYEQYF
TRBJ1-1 . . TRBV11-2 TGTGCCAGCAGCTCGGGCACAGGGTCCCATTTCTTT CASSSGTGSHFF
TRBJ1-3 . . TRBV2 TGTGCCAGCGGGAGTTTTGGTACCACCATATATTTT CASGSFGTTIYF
TRBJ1-6 TRBD1 . TRBV13 TGTGCCAGCAGCCCCAACGGACAGGGATGGGATTCACCCCTCCACTTT CASSPNGQGWDSPLHF
TRBJ2-2 . . TRBV3-1 TGTGCCAGCAGCCAAGCGGGCACCGGGGAGCTGTTTTTT CASSQAGTGELFF
TRBJ1-5 . . TRBV27 TGTGCCAGCAGTATCGGGGGGCACAATCAGCCCCAGCATTTT CASSIGGHNQPQHF
TRBJ2-4 TRBD1 . TRBV2 TGTGCCAGCAGTTGGACAGGGGGCGAGTCCAAAAACATTCAGTACTTC CASSWTGGESKNIQYF
TRBJ1-1 . . TRBV2 TGTGCCAGCAGTGTAGTGGGCACTGAAGCTTTCTTT CASSVVGTEAFF
TRBJ1-2 TRBD1 . TRBV7-9 TGTGCCAGCAGCTGGCGAGAAGACGGACAGGGGTCGTCGGTCTATGGCTACACCTTC CASSWREDGQGSSVYGYTF
TRBJ2-3 . . TRBV28 TGTGCCAGCAGTCCCTTAGAATCAGATACGCAGTATTTT CASSPLESDTQYF
TRBJ2-3 TRBD2 . TRBV18 TGTGCCAGCTCACCACCGTTAGCGGGAGTGCTAACTAGCACAGATACGCAGTATTTT CASSPPLAGVLTSTDTQYF
TRBJ1-1 TRBD1 . TRBV12-3/TRBV12-4 TGTGCCAGCAGAACCGGGACAGGGGGCTCTGAAGCTTTCTTT CASRTGTGGSEAFF
TRBJ2-7 TRBD1 few TRBV19 TGTGCCAGTAGGGGACAGTCCTACGAGCAGTACTTC CASRGQSYEQYF
TRBJ2-1 . . TRBV5-4 TGTGCCAGCAGCTTGGACAGTTGGGAGCAGTTCTTC CASSLDSWEQFF